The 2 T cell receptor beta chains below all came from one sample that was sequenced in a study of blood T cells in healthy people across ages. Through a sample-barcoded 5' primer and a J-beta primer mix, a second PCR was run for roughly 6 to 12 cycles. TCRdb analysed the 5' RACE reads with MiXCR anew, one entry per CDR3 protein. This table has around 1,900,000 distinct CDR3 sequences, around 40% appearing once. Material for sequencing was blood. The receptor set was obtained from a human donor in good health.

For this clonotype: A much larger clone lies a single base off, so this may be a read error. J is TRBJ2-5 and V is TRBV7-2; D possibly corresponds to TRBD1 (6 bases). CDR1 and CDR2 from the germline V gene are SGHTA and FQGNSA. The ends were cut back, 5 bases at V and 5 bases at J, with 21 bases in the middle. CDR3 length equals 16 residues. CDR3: CASSPREETGRETQYF. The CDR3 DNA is TGTGCCAGCAGCCCCCGGGAAGAGACAGGTCGTGAGACCCAGTACTTC.

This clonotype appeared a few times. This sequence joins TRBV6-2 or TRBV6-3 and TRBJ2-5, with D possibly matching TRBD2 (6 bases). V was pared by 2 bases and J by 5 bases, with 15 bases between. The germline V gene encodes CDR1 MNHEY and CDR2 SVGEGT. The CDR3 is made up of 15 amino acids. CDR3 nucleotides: TGTGCCAGCAGTTACCTCTTGGGACTGCGGGAGACCCAGTACTTC. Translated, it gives CASSYLLGLRETQYF.